A single sample gave rise to the 17 T cell receptor beta chains below, sequenced in a study of CD8 T cells in ankylosing spondylitis. TCRdb used MiXCR to reprocess the 5' RACE reads, holding one entry per CDR3 protein. The table has some 46,000 distinct CDR3 sequences, roughly 9.6% seen once. The sequenced material came from blood, either unsorted or a sorted T cell fraction (not recorded which). The origin of the receptors is a male donor with ankylosing spondylitis or in good health (not recorded which).

The genes are TRBV7-9 and TRBJ2-7, with D possibly matching TRBD2 (6 bases). The V gene's germline CDR1 is SEHNR and CDR2 FQNEAQ (reference sequence). CDR3 length: 14 residues. With 5 bases removed from V and 6 bases from J, the gap between germline ends came to 17 bases. Here the CDR3 reads CASSAGGEFGEQYF. In nucleotides, the CDR3 is TGTGCCAGCAGCGCCGGGGGAGAATTTGGCGAGCAGTACTTC.

Only a few counts were recorded for this clonotype. The chain combines TRBV5-1 with TRBJ1-4; no reliable D call. V was clipped by 0 bases and J by 2 bases, with 5 bases between them. The CDR3 length is 14 residues. Germline values: CDR1 SGHRS, CDR2 YFSETQ. The CDR3 DNA reads TGCGCCAGCAGCTTGGAGCTTACTAATGAAAAACTGTTTTTT. Its protein is CASSLELTNEKLFF. The whole variable domain, filled in from reference TRBV5-1 and TRBJ1-4, reads KAGVTQTPRYLIKTRGQQVTLSCSPISGHRSVSWYQQTPGQGLQFLFEYFSETQRNKGNFPGRFSGRQFSNSRSEMNVSTLELGDSALYLCASSLELTNEKLFFGSGTQLSVL.

This clonotype was detected many times. The genes are TRBV12-3 or TRBV12-4 and TRBJ2-2, with D uncertain. This CDR3 contains 16 residues. V shed 7 bases and J shed 1 base, with 16 bases lying between them. The CDR3 loop reads CASKSLPFENTGELFF. Written as DNA, the CDR3 is TGTGCCAGCAAGTCCCTTCCGTTCGAGAACACCGGGGAGCTGTTTTTT.

This clonotype was counted many times. The gene calls are TRBV3-1 and TRBJ2-7; D gene uncertain. Germline loops: CDR1 LGHDT, CDR2 YNNKEL (reference sequence). The V end lost 1 base, the J end lost 2 bases, and 9 bases lay between the germline ends. The CDR3 spans 14 residues. Here the CDR3 reads CASSQAARTYEQYF. The DNA of the CDR3 is TGTGCCAGCAGCCAAGCTGCACGGACCTACGAGCAGTACTTC.

This clonotype has a count of ten or more. The J gene is TRBJ2-7, the V gene TRBV5-1; D is undetermined. The V and J ends lost 7 bases and 0 bases respectively, with 17 bases between them. Germline V lookup: CDR1 SGHRS, CDR2 YFSETQ. The CDR3 is 15 amino acids. Here the CDR3 reads CASQSTDMSSYEQYF. CDR3 nucleotides: TGCGCCAGCCAATCCACAGATATGAGCTCCTACGAGCAGTACTTC.

This clonotype showed up many times. The chain is built from TRBV9 and TRBJ2-2; no clear D. Germline values: CDR1 SGDLS, CDR2 YYNGEE. Trimming cost V 4 bases and J 3 bases, with 7 bases left between them. The CDR3 extends over 13 amino acids. The CDR3 here is CASSPSDTGELFF. The CDR3, as DNA: TGTGCCAGCAGCCCCTCGGACACCGGGGAGCTGTTTTTT.

This clonotype was observed at least ten times. The gene calls are TRBV12-3 or TRBV12-4 and TRBJ1-2; 7 nucleotides match TRBD1. This CDR3 has 12 amino acids. V was clipped by 9 bases and J by 4 bases; unmatched bases: 5. The CDR3: CASTGEAYGYTF. The CDR3 DNA sequence: TGTGCCAGTACAGGGGAGGCCTATGGCTACACCTTC.

The table lists this clonotype with many counts. This rearrangement joins TRBV2 to TRBJ1-3, with D perhaps matching TRBD1 (5 bases). The CDR3 length is 14 residues. V lost 8 bases and J lost 0, with 11 bases in between. Germline assignment: CDR1 SNHLY and CDR2 FYNNEI. The CDR3 nucleotides read TGTGCCAGCTACGACAGTCGCTCTGGAAACACCATATATTTT. Translated: CASYDSRSGNTIYF.

Many counts were recorded for this clonotype. CDR3 amino acids: CASNLAGGHYEQFF. The CDR3 DNA is TGTGCCAGCAACCTAGCGGGGGGGCATTATGAGCAGTTCTTC. V usage is TRBV7-6 and J usage is TRBJ2-1; 12 bases fit TRBD2. V lost 7 bases, J lost 8 bases, and 6 bases stayed unmatched. Germline CDR1 SGHVS, CDR2 FNYEAQ. The CDR3 runs to 14 residues.

In regard to this clonotype: A read error may explain this, as a much larger clone is one base away. The CDR3 loop reads CASTLTRVDGYTF. CDR3 coding DNA: TGTGCCAGCACATTAACAAGAGTCGATGGCTACACCTTC. The chain couples TRBV2 to TRBJ1-2; D is unresolved. CDR1 is SNHLY, CDR2 FYNNEI, per germline. V was clipped by 7 bases and J by 6 bases, with 15 bases between them. There are 13 residues in the CDR3.

This clonotype was found many times. The chain recombines TRBV5-1 with TRBJ1-1; D may be TRBD1 (5 bases). Between the trimmed V and J ends, which lost 0 bases and 4 bases, there was a span of 7 bases. This CDR3 spans 13 amino acids. Germline-derived CDR1 and CDR2 are SGHRS and YFSETQ. CDR3 coding DNA: TGCGCCAGCAGCTTGGGGGGGACCACTGAAGCTTTCTTT. Amino acids: CASSLGGTTEAFF.

The V gene is TRBV18, the J gene TRBJ1-5, with 8 bases aligning to TRBD1. CDR1 is KGHSH and CDR2 is LQKENI in the germline V gene. The trim removed 6 bases at V and 6 bases at J, leaving 10 bases unmatched. The CDR3 is 15 amino acids. The CDR3, as DNA: TGTGCCAGCTCCCCCAGGACAGGGCAAGGTCAGCCCCAGCATTTT. As protein: CASSPRTGQGQPQHF.

This clonotype has a count of ten or more. The rearrangement links TRBV5-1 to TRBJ2-3; 10 bases map to TRBD2. Germline values: CDR1 SGHRS, CDR2 YFSETQ. The CDR3 is made up of 16 amino acids. Germline trimming cut 4 bases from V and 2 bases from J; bases unmatched to any gene: 7. The CDR3 DNA sequence: TGCGCCAGCAGCCCCCCACTAGCGGGGTCCACAGATACGCAGTATTTT. It is translated as CASSPPLAGSTDTQYF. Looking up the rest from reference TRBV5-1 and TRBJ2-3 gives the full variable domain: KAGVTQTPRYLIKTRGQQVTLSCSPISGHRSVSWYQQTPGQGLQFLFEYFSETQRNKGNFPGRFSGRQFSNSRSEMNVSTLELGDSALYLCASSPPLAGSTDTQYFGPGTRLTVL.

This clonotype was counted a few times. The junction and the germline gene differ at one end; a read error may be behind it. The gene calls are TRBV20-1 and TRBJ1-1; no firm D call. The CDR3 sequence is 14 residues long. Germline CDR1 DFQATT, CDR2 SNEGSKA (reference sequence). CDR3 coding DNA: TGCAGTGCCAGAGGGAGGCAGGCGAACACTGAAGCTTTCTTT. Translated: CSARGRQANTEAFF.

This clonotype was seen ten or more times. J is TRBJ2-3 and V is TRBV5-1, with 7 positions matching TRBD2. The CDR3 consists of 14 residues. With V trimmed by 0 bases and J by 6 bases, 4 bases remained unmatched. Looked up from germline, CDR1 is SGHRS and CDR2 is YFSETQ. CDR3 nucleotide sequence: TGCGCCAGCAGCTTGGTGGCGGGGGTGGATACGCAGTATTTT. This codes for CASSLVAGVDTQYF.

This clonotype was counted many times. This chain connects TRBV12-3 or TRBV12-4 to TRBJ1-1; D remains unclear. The CDR3 sequence is 14 residues long. V shed 0 bases and J shed 4 bases, with 9 bases lying between them. This chain's CDR3 is CASSLARRRTEAFF. In DNA form, the CDR3 reads TGTGCCAGCAGTTTAGCGCGGAGGCGCACTGAAGCTTTCTTT.

In its sample, this clonotype was seen many times. A read error may produce the germline difference seen at one junction end. This chain links TRBV30 with TRBJ2-7; 7 bases map to TRBD1. The CDR3 extends over 12 amino acids. Germline V lookup: CDR1 GTSNPN, CDR2 SVGIG (reference sequence). CDR3 in amino acids: CAWGVHRGSKYF. In DNA, the CDR3 is TGTGCCTGGGGTGTCCACAGGGGATCAAAGTACTTC.